This TCR beta chain was observed in a study of human T cells and chemical hapten exposure. The study's findings and limits: Counts of TCRs above 1 in 1000 frequency stayed unchanged with DPC sensitization.

In the study's own analysis: Per sample, the median was around 100,000 TCRs, with values from about 24,000 to 680,000. In TCRdb, the RACE reads were re-called with MiXCR into one record per CDR3 protein. None of the V and J calls come from the authors' own analysis; TCRdb made them. The table lists approximately 400,000 distinct CDR3 sequences, 4.5% to 5.5% of them singletons, with just over 2.5% in the top ten. V dropped 5 bases and J dropped 13 bases, with 15 bases sitting between them. The CDR3 has 13 residues. CDR1 and CDR2 (germline): MNHEY, SMNVEV (reference sequence). Time point: pre-sensitization, week 0. Treatment noted: therapeutic diphenylcyclopropenone sensitization with weekly scalp DPC. Alopecia patients, 18 to 70 years old and DPC-suitable, served as donors. RNA extraction used unfractionated whole blood as the source of total RNA. This clonotype was observed many times. Its antigen is unidentified.

This receptor was identified in a woman between 45 and 65 years old with alopecia areata. Some clones in this sample may be carry-over from other donors' samples. This material consisted of whole blood, taken in connection with sensitization to the hapten diphenylcyclopropenone (DPC). This chain links TRBV27 with TRBJ1-6; possible D gene TRBD1, 5 bases. This CDR3 is CASSVGASLPLHF. DNA for the CDR3: TGTGCCAGCAGTGTCGGGGCCTCCCTGCCCCTCCACTTT.